Sequencing of this T cell receptor (beta chain) was carried out in a study of blood T cell repertoires in COVID-19. The sample holds one count of this clone. CDR1 and CDR2 from the germline V gene are MNHEY and SVGAGI. The CDR3 length is 16 residues. The J segment lost 2 bases and the V segment lost 0 bases, leaving 5 bases of the junction unmatched. Sequencing was performed with immunoSEQ multiplex PCR; in TCRdb, only in-frame clones are kept and a portion is missing. The data show 150,000 or so clones, roughly 73% seen once. This clonotype originated in a woman aged 45 to 65 with active or convalescent COVID-19. Sequenced: peripheral blood. This chain joins TRBV6-5 and TRBJ2-7; 9 nucleotides line up with TRBD1. The CDR3 sequence is CASSYSAGQGTYEQYF. For the CDR3, the DNA is TGTGCCAGCAGTTACTCCGCGGGACAGGGAACCTACGAGCAGTACTTC.